The clone carrying this T cell receptor beta chain was counted between two and nine times. Its target is unknown. The data originate from a study of PD-1 blockade in classical Hodgkin lymphoma. In the study overall: Patients were given intravenous nivolumab, 3 mg/kg, every 2 weeks.

Stated time point: cycle 4 day 1 (C4D1), after 6 weeks of nivolumab. Each patient relapsed following autologous stem cell transplantation, and prior brentuximab vedotin exposure differed. Complete response, partial response or progressive disease constituted the best response categories observed. Germline V gives CDR1 MGHDK, CDR2 SYGVNS. The CDR3 covers 12 residues. V dropped 2 bases and J dropped 3 bases, with 4 bases sitting between them. Here immunoSEQ multiplex PCR was the method, and the copy in TCRdb shows in-frame clones only, minus some. There are about 92,000 clones in the sample; more than 80% occur only once, and over 15% lies in the top ten. Regarding the study as a whole: CD4+ TCR diversity, unlike CD8+, climbed significantly by C4D1. Complete responders' diversity at baseline resembled that of newly diagnosed patients.

This chain uses TRBV25-1 with TRBJ1-1, with D unresolved. The receptor was derived from a human donor with classical Hodgkin lymphoma. Sequenced material: peripheral blood mononuclear cells (PBMCs), taken before the fourth cycle of nivolumab. Here the CDR3 reads CASSEGYTEAFF. In DNA form, the CDR3 reads TGTGCCAGCAGTGAAGGGTACACTGAAGCTTTCTTT.